Presented here are 18 T cell receptor beta chains from one specimen sequenced in a study of T-cell memory formation after mild COVID-19. TCRdb reprocessed the 5' RACE reads with MiXCR, giving one entry per CDR3 protein. This table holds 160,000 or so distinct CDR3 sequences, about a third found once. Sequencing used PBMCs or a T cell subset sorted from them (not recorded which). The source of these receptors is an adult woman who had mild COVID-19 (a few samples of this study predate the infection). Cell type and time point are not known.

The chain carries TRBV20-1 and TRBJ2-2; D gene uncertain. Looked up from germline, CDR1 is DFQATT and CDR2 is SNEGSKA (reference sequence). The CDR3 spans 14 residues. V was pared by 6 bases and J by 0 bases, with 11 bases between. CDR3 loop: CSARPVPNTGELFF. CDR3 in DNA: TGCAGTGCCCGCCCTGTACCGAACACCGGGGAGCTGTTTTTT.

In its sample, this clonotype was seen a few times. The chain links TRBV21-1 to TRBJ1-2; the table's TRBD1 call for D was not verified on the DNA. TRBV21-1 corresponds to a pseudogene. This CDR3 has 16 amino acids. CDR3 residues: CASSTPRQGEGYGYTF. The CDR3 DNA follows: TGTGCCAGCAGCACGCCCAGACAGGGGGAAGGCTATGGCTACACCTTC.

This chain joins TRBV6-5 and TRBJ2-7, with D possibly TRBD1 on 5 matching bases. The CDR3 is made up of 15 amino acids. Germline CDR1 and CDR2: MNHEY and SVGAGI. The V end lost 6 bases, the J end lost 2 bases, and 17 bases lay between the germline ends. The CDR3 is CASRVGSGKAYEQYF. CDR3 sequence (DNA): TGTGCCAGCAGGGTAGGATCAGGGAAAGCCTACGAGCAGTACTTC.

The chain combines TRBV5-1 with TRBJ2-7; no clear D gene. CDR1 is SGHRS and CDR2 is YFSETQ in the germline V gene. Trimming took off 5 bases at V and 2 bases at J, with 11 bases between the two ends. The CDR3 covers 13 residues. The DNA of the CDR3 is TGCGCCAGCAGAGACCGGACCGCCTACGAGCAGTACTTC. Its translation is CASRDRTAYEQYF.

This clonotype was seen a few times. The gene calls are TRBV6-6 and TRBJ2-5; TRBD2 matches at 7 bases. Germline loops: CDR1 MNHNY, CDR2 SVGAGI (reference sequence). The CDR3 length is 14 residues. Losses at the gene ends were 4 bases for V and 5 bases for J; bases not matched to a gene: 7. In DNA, the CDR3 is TGTGCCAGCAGTTCGAGCCTGGGGGGGGAGACCCAGTACTTC. Amino acids: CASSSSLGGETQYF.

The chain is built from TRBV11-3 and TRBJ2-1; D uncertain. Trimming pared 3 bases from V and 10 bases from J, leaving 10 bases between. CDR3 length: 12 residues. The V gene's germline CDR1 is SGHNT and CDR2 YENEEA. Here the CDR3 reads CASSFAPSEQFF. The CDR3 nucleotides read TGTGCCAGCAGCTTCGCCCCGAGCGAGCAGTTCTTC.

The CDR3 loop is CAWSVSRSTDTQYF. The CDR3 nucleotides read TGTGCCTGGAGTGTTAGTAGGAGCACAGATACGCAGTATTTT. The V and J genes are TRBV30 and TRBJ2-3; no firm D call. The V end lost 0 bases, the J end lost 0 bases, and 7 bases lay between the germline ends. CDR1 GTSNPN and CDR2 SVGIG come from the germline V gene (reference sequence). The CDR3 is made up of 14 amino acids.

J is TRBJ1-5 and V is TRBV7-2; 10 bases align to TRBD1. This CDR3 is built from 15 residues. Per germline, CDR1 SGHTA and CDR2 FQGNSA. V was clipped by 3 bases and J by 3 bases; unmatched bases: 2. In DNA, the CDR3 is TGTGCCAGCAGCTTCGACAGGGGGCCCAATCAGCCCCAGCATTTT. This sequence encodes CASSFDRGPNQPQHF.

This clonotype was picked up many times. The V and J genes are TRBV29-1 and TRBJ1-2; 7 positions agree with TRBD1. Germline trimming cut 4 bases from V and 4 bases from J; bases unmatched to any gene: 6. CDR1 SQVTM and CDR2 ANQGSEA come from the germline V gene. This CDR3 spans 13 amino acids. CDR3 sequence (DNA): TGCAGCGTTGGGGACAGCACCGCCTATGGCTACACCTTC. This sequence encodes CSVGDSTAYGYTF.

The chain couples TRBV6-5 to TRBJ2-7; either TRBD1 or TRBD2 may fit D (6 bases each). V lost 0 bases, J lost 5 bases, and 14 bases lay in between. There are 15 residues in the CDR3. CDR1 and CDR2 (germline): MNHEY, SVGAGI. This CDR3 is CASSYSGGEVHEQYF. As DNA, the CDR3 is TGTGCCAGCAGTTACTCGGGGGGCGAGGTCCACGAGCAGTACTTC.

The chain couples TRBV10-3 to TRBJ2-1; weak D call: TRBD1 (5 bases). There are 12 residues in the CDR3. V shed 4 bases and J shed 6 bases, with 7 bases lying between them. Germline V gives CDR1 ENHRY, CDR2 SYGVKD. CDR3 sequence: CAISGQGNEQFF. Written as DNA, the CDR3 is TGTGCCATCAGTGGGCAGGGCAATGAGCAGTTCTTC.

Points on this clonotype: Relative to the germline gene, one junction end is altered; a read error may explain this. The chain carries TRBV5-1 and TRBJ2-7; D might be TRBD1 (5 bases). There are 18 residues in the CDR3. Per germline, CDR1 SGHRS and CDR2 YFSETQ. This chain's CDR3 is CASSMGLWGELVSDEQYF. CDR3 nucleotides: TGCGCCAGCAGCATGGGTCTCTGGGGCGAGCTAGTCTCCGACGAGCAGTACTTC.

This chain uses TRBV20-1 with TRBJ1-1; a possible D gene is TRBD1 (5 bases). CDR3 length: 13 amino acids. The germline gives CDR1 DFQATT, CDR2 SNEGSKA (reference sequence). V lost 6 bases, J lost 4 bases, and 15 bases lay in between. The CDR3 DNA is TGCAGTGCCCAGGGAAGATTGAGCACTGAAGCTTTCTTT. The encoded protein is CSAQGRLSTEAFF.

This clonotype was detected only a few times. The chain links TRBV5-1 to TRBJ1-1; D gene uncertain. V lost 4 bases and J lost 4, with 17 bases in between. Germline V gene sequence: CDR1 SGHRS, CDR2 YFSETQ. This CDR3 has 15 amino acids. The CDR3 is CASSPDPRPGTEAFF. CDR3 DNA sequence: TGCGCCAGCAGCCCCGACCCCAGGCCTGGCACTGAAGCTTTCTTT. Drawing the rest from reference TRBV5-1 and TRBJ1-1, the complete variable domain is KAGVTQTPRYLIKTRGQQVTLSCSPISGHRSVSWYQQTPGQGLQFLFEYFSETQRNKGNFPGRFSGRQFSNSRSEMNVSTLELGDSALYLCASSPDPRPGTEAFFGQGTRLTVV.

The chain recombines TRBV5-1 with TRBJ2-3; 8 bases fit TRBD1. The germline V gene encodes CDR1 SGHRS and CDR2 YFSETQ. V shed 5 bases, J shed 5 bases, and the junction held 10 bases outside the gene matches. This CDR3 has 15 amino acids. The CDR3 region is CASSSRDRRIDTQYF. CDR3 bases: TGCGCCAGCAGTAGCCGGGACAGGAGGATAGATACGCAGTATTTT.

V and J are TRBV7-8 and TRBJ1-1; unclear D gene. Trimming cost V 5 bases and J 0 bases, with 16 bases left between them. CDR3 size: 16 residues. CDR1 is SGHVS, CDR2 FQNEAQ, per germline. CDR3 sequence reads: CASSRVPVVVNTEAFF. The CDR3, as DNA: TGTGCCAGCAGCCGGGTCCCAGTCGTGGTGAACACTGAAGCTTTCTTT.

This clonotype occurred a few times. The V call is TRBV24-1, the J call TRBJ1-2, with 7 nucleotides matching TRBD1. The CDR3 totals 13 residues. The junction had 3 bases not matched to a gene; V was cut back by 7 bases and J by 2 bases. Per germline, CDR1 KGHDR and CDR2 SFDVKD. The CDR3 DNA reads TGTGCCACCAGCGAGGACAGGAACTATGGCTACACCTTC. It yields the protein CATSEDRNYGYTF.

The chain has TRBV7-9 and TRBJ1-1, with D possibly matching TRBD1 (6 bases). V gave up 0 bases and J gave up 3 bases, with 14 bases separating them. The CDR3 has 16 residues. The germline V gene has CDR1 SEHNR and CDR2 FQNEAQ (reference sequence). The CDR3 DNA sequence: TGTGCCAGCAGCTTAGCGGGAAGACAGGAGGACACTGAAGCTTTCTTT. Its protein product is CASSLAGRQEDTEAFF.